This TCR beta chain was documented in a study of CXCR3-negative and CXCR3-positive naive CD8 T cells. General study findings and limits: Against CXCR3-negative naive cells, CXCR3-positive naive cells showed more hydrophobic TRB CDR3s.

UMI labels and 5' RACE were used to prepare the TRB cDNA libraries. After re-calling the 5' RACE reads, TCRdb lists one entry per CDR3 protein, DNA absent. Its table lists 100,000 to 150,000 distinct CDR3 sequences. Comment on this clonotype: Its antigen is undetermined.

The CDR3 sequence is 14 residues long. Germline assignment: CDR1 MNHEY and CDR2 SMNVEV (reference sequence). The chain is built from TRBV27 and TRBJ1-5; TCRdb outputs TRBD1, but without DNA this stays unchecked. The origin of this receptor is a human donor in good health. Some clones in this sample may be carry-over from other donors' samples. The specimen sequenced was naive CXCR3+ CD8+ T cells from blood. Subset indicated: CD45RO-CCR7+CD27+CD95- naive CD8+ T cells expressing CXCR3 (TNR3+). CDR3 sequence reads: CASSDRGGNQPQHF.